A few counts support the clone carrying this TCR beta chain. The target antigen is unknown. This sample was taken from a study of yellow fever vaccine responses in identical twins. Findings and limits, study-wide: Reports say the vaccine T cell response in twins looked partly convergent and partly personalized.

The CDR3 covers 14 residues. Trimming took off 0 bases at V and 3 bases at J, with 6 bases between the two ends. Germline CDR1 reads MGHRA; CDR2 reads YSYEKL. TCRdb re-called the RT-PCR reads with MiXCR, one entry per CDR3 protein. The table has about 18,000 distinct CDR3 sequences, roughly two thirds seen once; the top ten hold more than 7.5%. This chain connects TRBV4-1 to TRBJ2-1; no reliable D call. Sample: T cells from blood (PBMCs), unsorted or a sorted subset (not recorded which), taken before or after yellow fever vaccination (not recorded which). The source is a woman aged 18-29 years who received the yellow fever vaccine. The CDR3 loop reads CASSQDLRYNEQFF. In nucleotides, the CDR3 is TGCGCCAGCAGCCAAGATCTCCGCTACAATGAGCAGTTCTTC.